These T cell receptor beta chains were read from a single sample in a study of neurological immune-mediated disorders. From the 5' RACE reads, TCRdb called clonotypes with MiXCR, one entry per CDR3 protein. The data hold 78,000 or so distinct CDR3 sequences, with around 4.6% observed a single time. The source material was PBMCs. The receptors come from a young woman with multiple sclerosis. Each CDR3 is given with its conserved first and last residue. D genes are given only for firm matches. Rows may omit the clone size; those that give it use once, few, many or a size class.

v_call	d_call	clone_size	j_call	cdr3_nt	cdr3_aa
TRBV5-1	TRBD2	.	TRBJ2-1	TGCGCCAGCAGCCCCTTGGGACTAGCGGGAGGTTCGGATGAGCAGTTCTTC	CASSPLGLAGGSDEQFF
TRBV7-9	TRBD1	many	TRBJ1-3	TGTGCCATCGACAGGGCCTCTGGAAACACCATATATTTT	CAIDRASGNTIYF
TRBV20-1	.	many	TRBJ2-1	TGCAGTGCTACATCGGGACGGATGGATGAGCAGTTCTTC	CSATSGRMDEQFF
TRBV7-9	.	many	TRBJ2-3	TGTGCCAGCAGTCCCGCCCTCGAAGTTAGCACAGATACGCAGTATTTT	CASSPALEVSTDTQYF
TRBV10-3	.	many	TRBJ1-4	TGTGCCATCAGTGCCGCCTCACGCACAACTAATGAAAAACTGTTTTTT	CAISAASRTTNEKLFF
TRBV21-1	.	many	TRBJ2-2	TGTGCCAGCAGCAAAGATCCGAGTGCGAACACCGGGGAGCTGTTTTTT	CASSKDPSANTGELFF
TRBV5-1	TRBD1	many	TRBJ1-4	TGCGCCAGCAGCTTTGGACAGGGCAGCGAAAAACTGTTTTTT	CASSFGQGSEKLFF
TRBV20-1	.	many	TRBJ2-5	TGCAGTGCTAGTCCCTTCGTCCGGGAGACCCAGTACTTC	CSASPFVRETQYF
TRBV12-3/TRBV12-4	.	many	TRBJ2-3	TGTGCCAGCAGTTTGCCGGGGTTGGGGCGGGCAGATACGCAGTATTTT	CASSLPGLGRADTQYF
TRBV5-1	TRBD2	many	TRBJ2-7	TGCGCCAGCAGCTTGGAGGGACTAGCGGGAGTGGGCGAGCAGTACTTC	CASSLEGLAGVGEQYF
TRBV5-1	.	.	TRBJ2-1	TGCGCCAGCAGCTTGGGGGCCCTGATGGATGAGCAGTTCTTC	CASSLGALMDEQFF
TRBV5-8	.	few	TRBJ2-1	TGTGCCAGCAGCTTGTGGCGACAGCAAAGATACAATGAGCAGTTCTTC	CASSLWRQQRYNEQFF
TRBV28	.	.	TRBJ2-3	TGTGCCAGCAGTTTCGGGACGGGCACAGATACGCAGTATTTT	CASSFGTGTDTQYF
TRBV20-1	.	.	TRBJ2-5	TGCAGTGCTGTATCGGAGACCCAGTACTTC	CSAVSETQYF
TRBV6-1	.	few	TRBJ1-1	TGTGCCAGCAGTCCGTCGGACCCCCCGAACACTGAAGCTTTCTTT	CASSPSDPPNTEAFF
TRBV4-1	.	few	TRBJ2-3	TGCGCCAGCAGCCAAGAATCGGGAAATGCAGATACGCAGTATTTT	CASSQESGNADTQYF
TRBV25-1	TRBD1	many	TRBJ1-6	TGTGCCAGCAGTGAATATATGGGGACAGGCCACCTTGGGAATTCACCCCTCCACTTT	CASSEYMGTGHLGNSPLHF
TRBV7-3	.	few	TRBJ2-5	TGTGCCAGCAGCTTAAACGGATTACAAGAGACCCAGTACTTC	CASSLNGLQETQYF
TRBV20-1	.	many	TRBJ1-1	TGCAGTGCCACCGGACGGGTGAACACTGAAGCTTTCTTT	CSATGRVNTEAFF
TRBV20-1	TRBD1	many	TRBJ2-1	TGCAGTGCTAGAGGGGGCCCAGGGGGCAATGAGCAGTTCTTC	CSARGGPGGNEQFF
TRBV12-3/TRBV12-4	.	many	TRBJ2-2	TGTGCCACCCGAGGGGGGTTGAACACCGGGGAGCTGTTTTTT	CATRGGLNTGELFF
TRBV10-3	TRBD1	.	TRBJ2-1	TGTGCCACCCAACGACCTGGACAGGGCAATGAGCAGTTCTTC	CATQRPGQGNEQFF
TRBV6-5	TRBD1	few	TRBJ2-3	TGTGCCAGCACCCAGGGGGCGACGGCAGATACGCAGTATTTT	CASTQGATADTQYF
TRBV5-1	TRBD2	few	TRBJ2-3	TGCGCCAGCAGCCGGAGTTCTCTTGCGGGAGGTGGAGTGGCAGATACGCAGTATTTT	CASSRSSLAGGGVADTQYF
TRBV7-8	TRBD2	many	TRBJ2-1	TGTGCCAGCAGCTCGGATAGCGGGAGCTCCTACAATGAGCAGTTCTTC	CASSSDSGSSYNEQFF
TRBV28	.	many	TRBJ1-2	TGTGCCAGCAGTTTAGGACAGATATATGGCTACACCTTC	CASSLGQIYGYTF
TRBV5-1	.	many	TRBJ1-2	TGCGCCAGCAGCTTGGTTCCAGGGACGGAGGGCTACACCTTC	CASSLVPGTEGYTF
TRBV15	.	many	TRBJ2-2	TGTGCCACCAGTGTTCGTCCCGGGGAGCTGTTTTTT	CATSVRPGELFF
TRBV5-1	.	many	TRBJ2-5	TGCGCCAGCAGTCGGCAAGAGACCCAGTACTTC	CASSRQETQYF
TRBV28	.	few	TRBJ1-5	TGTGCCAGCTCCCCTGGGACACTTGATAGCAATCAGCCCCAGCATTTT	CASSPGTLDSNQPQHF